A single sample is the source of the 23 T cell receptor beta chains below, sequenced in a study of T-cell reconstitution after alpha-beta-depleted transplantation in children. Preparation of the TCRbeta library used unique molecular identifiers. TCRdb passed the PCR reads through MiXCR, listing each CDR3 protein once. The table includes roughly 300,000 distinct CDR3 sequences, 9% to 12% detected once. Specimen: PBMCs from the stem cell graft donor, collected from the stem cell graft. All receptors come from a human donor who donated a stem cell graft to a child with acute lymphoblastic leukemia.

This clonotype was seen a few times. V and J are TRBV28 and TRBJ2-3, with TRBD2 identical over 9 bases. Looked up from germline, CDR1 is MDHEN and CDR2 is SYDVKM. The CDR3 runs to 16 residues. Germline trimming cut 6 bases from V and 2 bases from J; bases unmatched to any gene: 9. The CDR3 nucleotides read TGTGCCAGCAGACCCACCATAGCGGGAGACACAGATACGCAGTATTTT. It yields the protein CASRPTIAGDTDTQYF.

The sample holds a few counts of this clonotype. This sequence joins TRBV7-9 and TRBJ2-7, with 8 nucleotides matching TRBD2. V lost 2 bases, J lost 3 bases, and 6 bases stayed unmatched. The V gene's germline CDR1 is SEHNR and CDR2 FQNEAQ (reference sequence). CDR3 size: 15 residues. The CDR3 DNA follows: TGTGCCAGCAGCTTACAGCCGGGGGGGGGCTACGAGCAGTACTTC. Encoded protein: CASSLQPGGGYEQYF.

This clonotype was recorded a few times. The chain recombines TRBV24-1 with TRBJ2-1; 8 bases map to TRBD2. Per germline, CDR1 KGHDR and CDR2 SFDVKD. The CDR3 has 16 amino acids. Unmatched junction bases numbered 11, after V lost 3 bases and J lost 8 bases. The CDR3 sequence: CATSDVSGKGGDEQFF. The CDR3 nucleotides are TGTGCCACCAGTGATGTTAGCGGGAAGGGGGGGGATGAGCAGTTCTTC.

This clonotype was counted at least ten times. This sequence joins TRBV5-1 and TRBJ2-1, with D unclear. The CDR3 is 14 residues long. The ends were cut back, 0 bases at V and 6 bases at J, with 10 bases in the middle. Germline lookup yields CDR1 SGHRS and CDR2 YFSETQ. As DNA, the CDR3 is TGCGCCAGCAGCTTGGGACTTGGCACCAATGAGCAGTTCTTC. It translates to CASSLGLGTNEQFF.

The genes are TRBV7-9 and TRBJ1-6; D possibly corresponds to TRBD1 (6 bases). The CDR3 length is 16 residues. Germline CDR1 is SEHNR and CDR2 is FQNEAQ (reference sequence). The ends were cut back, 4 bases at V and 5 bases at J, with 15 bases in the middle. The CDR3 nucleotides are TGTGCCAGCAGCTCTGGACAGAGATTCAATAATTCACCCCTCCACTTT. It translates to CASSSGQRFNNSPLHF.

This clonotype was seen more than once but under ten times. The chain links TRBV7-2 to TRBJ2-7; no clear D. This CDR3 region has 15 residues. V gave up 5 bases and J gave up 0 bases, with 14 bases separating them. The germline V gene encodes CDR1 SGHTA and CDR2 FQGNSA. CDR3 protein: CASSRRLVSSYEQYF. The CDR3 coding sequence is TGTGCCAGCAGCCGGCGACTGGTTTCCTCCTACGAGCAGTACTTC. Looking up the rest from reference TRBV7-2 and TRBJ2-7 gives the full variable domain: GAGVSQSPSNKVTEKGKDVELRCDPISGHTALYWYRQSLGQGLEFLIYFQGNSAPDKSGLPSDRFSAERTGGSVSTLTIQRTQQEDSAVYLCASSRRLVSSYEQYFGPGTRLTVT.

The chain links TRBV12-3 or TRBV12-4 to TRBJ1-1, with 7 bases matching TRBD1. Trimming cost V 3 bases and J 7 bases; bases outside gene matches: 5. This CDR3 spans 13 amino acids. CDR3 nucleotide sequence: TGTGCCAGCAGTTTCTCTAACAGGGGTGAAGCTTTCTTT. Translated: CASSFSNRGEAFF.

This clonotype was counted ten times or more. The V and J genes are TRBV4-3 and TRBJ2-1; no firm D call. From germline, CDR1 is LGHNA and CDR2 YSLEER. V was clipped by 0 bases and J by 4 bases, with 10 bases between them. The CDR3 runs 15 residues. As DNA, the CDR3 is TGCGCCAGCAGCCAAGATTTGTCCGTATACAATGAGCAGTTCTTC. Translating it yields CASSQDLSVYNEQFF.

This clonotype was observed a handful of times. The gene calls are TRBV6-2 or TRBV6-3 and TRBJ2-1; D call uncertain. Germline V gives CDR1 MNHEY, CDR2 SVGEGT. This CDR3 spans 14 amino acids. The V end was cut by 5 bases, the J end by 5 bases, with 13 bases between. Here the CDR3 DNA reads TGTGCCAGCAGTAGTTTCATCCGGGACAATGAGCAGTTCTTC. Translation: CASSSFIRDNEQFF.

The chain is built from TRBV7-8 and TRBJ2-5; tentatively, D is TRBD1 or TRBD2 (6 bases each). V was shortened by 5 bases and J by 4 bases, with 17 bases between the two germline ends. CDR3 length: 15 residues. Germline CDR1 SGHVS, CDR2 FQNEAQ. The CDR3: CASSHRWGRGETQYF. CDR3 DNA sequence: TGTGCCAGCAGCCACAGGTGGGGGCGGGGAGAGACCCAGTACTTC.

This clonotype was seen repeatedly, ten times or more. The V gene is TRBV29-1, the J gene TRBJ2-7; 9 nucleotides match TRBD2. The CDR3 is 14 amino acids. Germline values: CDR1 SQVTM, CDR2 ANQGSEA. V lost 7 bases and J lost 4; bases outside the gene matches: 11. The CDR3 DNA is TGCAGCGCCAGACCGGGACTAGCTGCGTACGAGCAGTACTTC. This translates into CSARPGLAAYEQYF.

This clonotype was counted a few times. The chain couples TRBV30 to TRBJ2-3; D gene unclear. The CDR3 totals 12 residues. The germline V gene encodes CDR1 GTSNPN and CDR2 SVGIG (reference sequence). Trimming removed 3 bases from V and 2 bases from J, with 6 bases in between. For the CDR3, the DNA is TGTGCCTGGAGCCCCATCACAGATACGCAGTATTTT. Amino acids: CAWSPITDTQYF.

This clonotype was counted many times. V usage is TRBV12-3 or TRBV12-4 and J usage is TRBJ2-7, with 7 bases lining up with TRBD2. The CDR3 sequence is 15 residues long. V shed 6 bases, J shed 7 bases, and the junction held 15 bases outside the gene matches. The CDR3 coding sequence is TGTGCCAGCAGCTACACCGGCGGGAGTACGGGTGAGCAGTACTTC. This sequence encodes CASSYTGGSTGEQYF.

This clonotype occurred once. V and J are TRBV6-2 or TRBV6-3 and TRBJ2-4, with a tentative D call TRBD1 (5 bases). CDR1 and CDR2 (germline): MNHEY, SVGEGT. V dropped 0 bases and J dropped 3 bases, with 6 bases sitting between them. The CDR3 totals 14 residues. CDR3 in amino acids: CASSYSRGKNIQYF. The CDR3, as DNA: TGTGCCAGCAGTTACTCTAGGGGCAAAAACATTCAGTACTTC.

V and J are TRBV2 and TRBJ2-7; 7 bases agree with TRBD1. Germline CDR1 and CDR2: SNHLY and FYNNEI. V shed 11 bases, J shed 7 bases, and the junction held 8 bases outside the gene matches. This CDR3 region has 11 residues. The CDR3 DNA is TGTGCCTTCACGACAGGGCGGGAGCAGTACTTC. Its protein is CAFTTGREQYF. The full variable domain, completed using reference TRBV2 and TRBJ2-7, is EPEVTQTPSHQVTQMGQEVILRCVPISNHLYFYWYRQILGQKVEFLVSFYNNEISEKSEIFDDQFSVERPDGSNFTLKIRSTKLEDSAMYFCAFTTGREQYFGPGTRLTVT.

The CDR3 spells CASSLGTSGGYNEQFF. The CDR3 bases are TGTGCCAGCAGTTTGGGGACTAGCGGGGGCTACAATGAGCAGTTCTTC. This chain connects TRBV6-5 to TRBJ2-1, with 14 bases identical to TRBD2. V dropped 4 bases and J dropped 3; count of bases not matched to a gene: 2. CDR3 size: 16 residues. Looked up from germline, CDR1 is MNHEY and CDR2 is SVGAGI.

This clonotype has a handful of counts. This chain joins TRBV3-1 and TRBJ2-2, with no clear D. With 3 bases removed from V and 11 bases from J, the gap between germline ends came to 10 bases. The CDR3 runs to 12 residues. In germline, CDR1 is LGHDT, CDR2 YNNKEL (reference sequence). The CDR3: CASSHLSVELFF. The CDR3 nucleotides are TGTGCCAGCAGCCACCTCTCGGTAGAGCTGTTTTTT.

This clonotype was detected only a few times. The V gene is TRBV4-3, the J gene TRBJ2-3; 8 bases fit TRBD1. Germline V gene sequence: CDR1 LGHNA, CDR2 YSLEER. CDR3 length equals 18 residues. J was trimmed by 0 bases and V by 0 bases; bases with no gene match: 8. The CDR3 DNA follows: TGCGCCAGCAGCCAAGACTTAACAGGGACAGGAAGCACAGATACGCAGTATTTT. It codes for CASSQDLTGTGSTDTQYF.

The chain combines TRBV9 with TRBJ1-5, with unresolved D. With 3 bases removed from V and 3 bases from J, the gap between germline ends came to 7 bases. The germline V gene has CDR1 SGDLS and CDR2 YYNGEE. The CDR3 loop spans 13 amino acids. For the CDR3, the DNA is TGTGCCAGCAGCGGAAACTTCAATCAGCCCCAGCATTTT. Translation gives CASSGNFNQPQHF.

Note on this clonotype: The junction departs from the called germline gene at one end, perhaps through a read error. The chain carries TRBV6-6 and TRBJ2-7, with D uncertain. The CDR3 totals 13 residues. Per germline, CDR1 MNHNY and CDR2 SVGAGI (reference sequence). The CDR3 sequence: CASSYREAYEQSF. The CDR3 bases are TGTGCCAGCAGTTACAGGGAAGCCTACGAGCAGTCCTTC.

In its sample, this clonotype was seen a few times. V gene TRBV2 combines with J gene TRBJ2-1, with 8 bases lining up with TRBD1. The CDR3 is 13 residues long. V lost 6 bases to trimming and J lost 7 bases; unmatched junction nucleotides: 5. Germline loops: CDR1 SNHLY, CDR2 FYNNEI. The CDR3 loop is CASRTGVVNEQFF. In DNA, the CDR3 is TGTGCCAGCAGGACAGGGGTGGTTAATGAGCAGTTCTTC.

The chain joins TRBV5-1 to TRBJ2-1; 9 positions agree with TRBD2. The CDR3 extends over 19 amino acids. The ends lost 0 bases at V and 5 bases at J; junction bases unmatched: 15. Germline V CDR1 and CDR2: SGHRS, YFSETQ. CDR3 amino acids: CASSLEVAGGLRYNNEQFF. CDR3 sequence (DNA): TGCGCCAGCAGCTTGGAGGTGGCGGGAGGGCTTCGCTACAACAATGAGCAGTTCTTC.

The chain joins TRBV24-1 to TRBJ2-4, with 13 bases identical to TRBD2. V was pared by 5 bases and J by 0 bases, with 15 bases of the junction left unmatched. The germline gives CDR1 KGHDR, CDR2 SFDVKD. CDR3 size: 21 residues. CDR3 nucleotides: TGTGCCACCAGTGTTACACTAGCGGGAGGGCTCCCCCTTCTAGCCAAAAACATTCAGTACTTC. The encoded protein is CATSVTLAGGLPLLAKNIQYF.